This TCR beta chain was sequenced during a study of blood T cell repertoires in COVID-19. About the research overall: There were acute and convalescent COVID-19 samples, and they came from the United States, Italy and Spain.

Methods used by the authors: Estimation of nucleated cell counts relied on the amplification of reference gene primers. Libraries were prepared by immunoSEQ multiplex PCR; TCRdb keeps only in-frame clonotypes and omits some of them. That table is the source of V, J and clone size, and D and trimming were worked out from the DNA. The data contain about 440,000 clones, roughly 89% of them singletons. Germline CDR1 is SGHRS and CDR2 is YFSETQ. The CDR3 loop spans 14 amino acids. The V gene lost 1 base and the J gene lost 5 bases, with 12 bases spanning the gap. The source is a woman aged 25 to 45 with acute or convalescent COVID-19. The sequenced sample consisted of peripheral blood. The chain is built from TRBV5-1 and TRBJ1-1; weak D call: TRBD1 (5 bases). The CDR3 protein is CASSLRQGGTEAFF. The CDR3 bases are TGCGCCAGCAGCTTGAGGCAGGGAGGTACTGAAGCTTTCTTT.